This T cell receptor beta chain was documented in a study of blood T cell repertoires in COVID-19. Produced via immunoSEQ multiplex PCR; TCRdb's table is partial and in-frame only. The sample holds roughly 160,000 clones; 79% are singletons and the top ten take 15% to 20%. Input material: PBMCs or T cells enriched from blood (not recorded which). The origin of this receptor is a woman in her 70s in a cohort exposed to, infected with or recovered from COVID-19 (not recorded which).

The CDR3 DNA reads TGCGCCAGCAGCTTGAGCGGGCTCGGGGCCAACGTCCTGACTTTC. Its translation is CASSLSGLGANVLTF. The V call is TRBV5-1, the J call TRBJ2-6; perhaps TRBD2 as D (6 bases). The V gene's germline CDR1 is SGHRS and CDR2 YFSETQ. The ends were cut back, 1 base at V and 4 bases at J, with 9 bases in the middle. This CDR3 is 15 amino acids long.